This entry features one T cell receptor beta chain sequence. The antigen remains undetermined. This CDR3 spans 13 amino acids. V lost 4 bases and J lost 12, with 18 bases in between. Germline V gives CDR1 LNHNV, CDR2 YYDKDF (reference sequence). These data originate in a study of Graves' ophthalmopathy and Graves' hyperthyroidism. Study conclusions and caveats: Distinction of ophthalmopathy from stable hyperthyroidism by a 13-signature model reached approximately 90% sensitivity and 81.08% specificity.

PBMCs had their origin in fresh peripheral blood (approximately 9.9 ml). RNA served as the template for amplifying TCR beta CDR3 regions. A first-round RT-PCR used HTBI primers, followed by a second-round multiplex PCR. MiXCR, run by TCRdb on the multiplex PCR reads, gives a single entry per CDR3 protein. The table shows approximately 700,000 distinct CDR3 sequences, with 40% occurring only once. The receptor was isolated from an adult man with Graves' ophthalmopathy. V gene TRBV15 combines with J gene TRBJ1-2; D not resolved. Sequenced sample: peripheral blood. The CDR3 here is CATSIGSSSGNTF. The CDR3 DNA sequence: TGTGCCACCAGCATTGGGTCGAGCTCTGGAAACACCTTC.